A single sample is the source of the 20 T cell receptor beta chains below, sequenced in a study of blood T cell repertoires in COVID-19. Data came from immunoSEQ multiplex PCR; TCRdb stores just in-frame clones and leaves some out. The table records about 110,000 clones, roughly 87% of them present only once. The sample consisted of peripheral blood. These receptor sequences come from a man aged 50-59 years with acute or convalescent COVID-19.

This clone was recorded once. The chain uses TRBV6-6 and TRBJ2-7; 8 bases are a match to TRBD1. Per the germline V gene, CDR1 is MNHNY and CDR2 is SVGAGI (reference sequence). V lost 2 bases, J lost 5 bases, and 8 bases stayed unmatched. The CDR3 is 15 residues long. The CDR3 spells CASSYKQGEVDEQYF. The CDR3 nucleotides read TGTGCCAGCAGTTACAAACAGGGGGAGGTAGACGAGCAGTACTTC.

The J gene is TRBJ2-7, the V gene TRBV28, with D perhaps TRBD1 (5 bases). From germline, CDR1 is MDHEN and CDR2 SYDVKM. V was trimmed by 5 bases and J by 6 bases, leaving 14 bases between them. The CDR3 has 13 residues. CDR3 residues: CASSKRPRVEQYF. The CDR3 coding sequence is TGTGCCAGCAGTAAACGGCCCAGGGTCGAGCAGTACTTC.

This rearrangement joins TRBV3-1 (or the pseudogene TRBV3-2) to TRBJ2-7, with a tentative D call TRBD2 (6 bases). V lost 0 bases, J lost 3 bases, and 9 bases lay in between. The CDR3 runs 14 residues. CDR1 and CDR2 from the germline V gene are LGHDT and YNNKEL (reference sequence). CDR3 in DNA: TGTGCCAGCAGCCAAGATCTTAGCGGCTACGAGCAGTACTTC. Its protein product is CASSQDLSGYEQYF.

This chain joins TRBV10-3 and TRBJ1-3; D is perhaps TRBD1 (5 bases). With 3 bases removed from V and 4 bases from J, the gap between germline ends came to 13 bases. This CDR3 is 15 amino acids long. CDR1 and CDR2 from the germline V gene are ENHRY and SYGVKD. The CDR3 sequence is CAISERSGWGNTIYF. CDR3 coding DNA: TGTGCCATCAGTGAAAGATCAGGGTGGGGAAACACCATATATTTT.

This chain links TRBV11-3 with TRBJ1-1; 9 bases fit TRBD1. The V gene's germline CDR1 is SGHNT and CDR2 YENEEA. The CDR3 is 15 amino acids. The ends lost 3 bases at V and 2 bases at J; junction bases unmatched: 4. The CDR3 reads CASSFRGQGNTEAFF. The CDR3 DNA sequence: TGTGCCAGCAGCTTTAGGGGACAGGGTAACACTGAAGCTTTCTTT.

The chain carries TRBV24-1 and TRBJ2-1, with 7 nucleotides matching TRBD2. The germline CDR1 and CDR2 sequences are KGHDR and SFDVKD. V shed 10 bases and J 3 bases; nucleotides not matched to a gene: 11. The CDR3 totals 15 residues. The CDR3 DNA reads as TGTGCCACTCGAGGGGCTAGCGGAGACTACAATGAGCAGTTCTTC. It encodes CATRGASGDYNEQFF.

The chain joins TRBV5-4 to TRBJ2-7, with no clear D. Germline V CDR1 and CDR2: SGHNT, YYREEE (reference sequence). V lost 5 bases, J lost 5 bases, and 14 bases lay in between. The CDR3 is 13 amino acids. The CDR3 sequence is CASRSLLGDEQYF. CDR3 nucleotide sequence: TGTGCCAGCAGGTCGCTCCTCGGTGACGAGCAGTACTTC.

V and J are TRBV9 and TRBJ2-3; perhaps TRBD2 as D (6 bases). This CDR3 region has 19 residues. The V gene lost 3 bases and the J gene lost 3 bases, with 26 bases spanning the gap. Germline V CDR1 and CDR2: SGDLS, YYNGEE. The CDR3 loop reads CASSEEIFSGPLSTDTQYF. For the CDR3, the DNA is TGTGCCAGCAGCGAGGAGATATTTAGCGGACCTTTATCGACAGATACGCAGTATTTT.

The J gene is TRBJ1-4, the V gene TRBV11-2; no clear D. Per germline, CDR1 SGHAT and CDR2 FQNNGV. The germline V and J ends were trimmed by 0 bases and 12 bases, with 11 bases remaining between them. The CDR3 contains 13 residues. This CDR3 reads CASSLEAGGELFF. The CDR3 DNA reads as TGTGCCAGCAGCTTAGAGGCAGGCGGGGAACTGTTTTTT.

The chain uses TRBV7-8 and TRBJ1-3; weak D call: TRBD1 (6 bases). V gave up 3 bases and J gave up 0 bases, with 15 bases separating them. CDR3 length: 17 residues. Germline-derived CDR1 and CDR2 are SGHVS and FQNEAQ. CDR3: CASSFRQAHNSGNTIYF. Here the CDR3 DNA reads TGTGCCAGCAGCTTTCGACAGGCTCATAACTCTGGAAACACCATATATTTT. The entire variable domain, with the rest obtained from reference TRBV7-8 and TRBJ1-3, is as follows: GAGVSQSPRYKVAKRGQDVALRCDPISGHVSLFWYQQALGQGPEFLTYFQNEAQLDKSGLPSDRFFAERPEGSVSTLKIQRTQQEDSAVYLCASSFRQAHNSGNTIYFGEGSWLTVV.

The chain is built from TRBV6-5 and TRBJ1-5; D is undetermined. The CDR3 has 15 residues. Deletions cut 10 bases from V and 0 bases from J, with 16 bases between. Germline values: CDR1 MNHEY, CDR2 SVGAGI. The chain's CDR3 is CATWSGEYSNQPQHF. The DNA of the CDR3 is TGTGCCACTTGGTCTGGGGAGTATAGCAATCAGCCCCAGCATTTT.

This chain joins TRBV28 and TRBJ1-2, with TRBD1 matching over 7 bases. The CDR3 totals 13 residues. Germline assignment: CDR1 MDHEN and CDR2 SYDVKM. Germline trimming cut 6 bases from V and 8 bases from J; bases unmatched to any gene: 9. The CDR3 spells CASRRLTGTGYTF. The CDR3 bases are TGTGCCAGCAGACGGTTGACAGGGACGGGCTACACCTTC.

This clone turned up a few times. Other DNA sequences within the sample encode an identical CDR3. The gene calls are TRBV12-3 or TRBV12-4 and TRBJ2-1, with D tentatively TRBD2 (6 bases). The length of the CDR3 is 12 residues. Trimming left V 3 bases short and J 6 bases short, with 6 bases between. Written as DNA, the CDR3 is TGTGCCAGCAGTTTGGGGGGCAATGAGCAGTTCTTC. Protein product: CASSLGGNEQFF.

The gene calls are TRBV5-5 and TRBJ1-2; TRBD1 agrees at 7 bases. CDR1 is SGHKS and CDR2 is YYEKEE in the germline V gene (reference sequence). CDR3 length: 13 residues. V lost 5 bases, J lost 4 bases, and 5 bases stayed unmatched. In DNA form, the CDR3 reads TGTGCCAGCAGGCCCGGGACAGTCTATGGCTACACCTTC. It translates to CASRPGTVYGYTF.

The chain employs TRBV18 and TRBJ2-1; 9 nucleotides match TRBD1. V shed 6 bases, J shed 8 bases, and the junction held 8 bases outside the gene matches. The CDR3 loop spans 14 amino acids. CDR1 and CDR2 (germline): KGHSH, LQKENI. This chain's CDR3 is CASSPGQGQDEQFF. In nucleotides, the CDR3 is TGTGCCAGCTCCCCGGGACAGGGTCAGGATGAGCAGTTCTTC.

This chain connects TRBV14 to TRBJ1-1; 7 nucleotides match TRBD1. J lost 5 bases, V lost 4 bases, and 7 bases had no gene match. CDR3 length: 14 amino acids. Germline values: CDR1 SGHDN, CDR2 FVKESK. CDR3 nucleotide sequence: TGTGCCAGCAGCCTTACTTCAGGGGGAACTGAAGCTTTCTTT. This codes for CASSLTSGGTEAFF.

The CDR3 is CASSFISVTDTQYF. CDR3 coding DNA: TGTGCCAGCAGTTTTATCAGTGTGACAGATACGCAGTATTTT. The V call is TRBV28, the J call TRBJ2-3; D is undetermined. Germline V CDR1 and CDR2: MDHEN, SYDVKM. Trimming shortened V by 3 bases and J by 3 bases, and 10 bases separated the two germline ends. The CDR3 totals 14 residues.

The chain uses TRBV28 and TRBJ2-7; 10 bases are a match to TRBD1. The CDR3 is 14 residues long. Germline lookup yields CDR1 MDHEN and CDR2 SYDVKM. V dropped 5 bases and J dropped 5; count of bases not matched to a gene: 6. CDR3 sequence: CASSGQGVIDEQYF. The CDR3 DNA is TGTGCCAGCAGTGGACAGGGGGTTATCGACGAGCAGTACTTC. The whole variable domain, remainder taken from reference TRBV28 and TRBJ2-7, is DVKVTQSSRYLVKRTGEKVFLECVQDMDHENMFWYRQDPGLGLRLIYFSYDVKMKEKGDIPEGYSVSREKKERFSLILESASTNQTSMYLCASSGQGVIDEQYFGPGTRLTVT.

The chain employs TRBV28 and TRBJ1-2; 7 nucleotides align to TRBD1. This CDR3 is 13 amino acids long. Germline CDR1 MDHEN, CDR2 SYDVKM. V lost 4 bases to trimming and J lost 5 bases; unmatched junction nucleotides: 4. This chain's CDR3 is CASSYSTGYGYTF. The CDR3 DNA reads as TGTGCCAGCAGTTATTCGACAGGGTATGGCTACACCTTC.

This rearrangement joins TRBV19 to TRBJ1-5; 8 nucleotides line up with TRBD1. Looked up from germline, CDR1 is LNHDA and CDR2 is SQIVND (reference sequence). CDR3 size: 13 residues. The ends lost 7 bases at V and 15 bases at J; junction bases unmatched: 14. This CDR3 reads CASIPPRTGRVHF. The CDR3 DNA follows: TGTGCCAGTATTCCTCCCCGGACAGGGAGAGTGCATTTT.